This T cell receptor beta chain is from a study of beta chain features in type 1 diabetes. Regarding the study as a whole: VDJ junctions from patients with type 1 diabetes contained fewer insertions and more deletions. Among all four CD4+ subsets, Type 1 diabetes patients had TCRB CDR3s that were moderately but significantly shorter.

Markers CD45RO/CCR7/CD25/CD127/CD95/CD27 served to sort CD4+ naive, central memory, regulatory and stem cell-like memory cells. Sorting gave populations that all exceeded 95% purity. In regard to this clone: Its antigen is currently unknown.

CDR1 is SEHNR, CDR2 FQNEAQ, per germline (reference sequence). This CDR3 spans 14 amino acids. V gave up 0 bases and J gave up 3 bases, with 9 bases separating them. Every isolated RNA sample was fully reverse transcribed, so sequencing captured expressed TCRB transcripts. Repertoires were generated with immunoSEQ multiplex PCR, while TCRdb's copy carries only in-frame clones and drops some. The profile shows 300,000 to 350,000 clones, about a tenth of them singletons. Material for sequencing was central memory CD4+ T cells from blood. This rearrangement joins TRBV7-9 to TRBJ2-7; the D gene is possibly TRBD2 (6 bases). This clonotype was sampled from a man aged 25 to 45 with type 1 diabetes. CDR3 sequence (DNA): TGTGCCAGCAGCTTAGCGGCGGGGAACTACGAGCAGTACTTC. Translating it yields CASSLAAGNYEQYF.